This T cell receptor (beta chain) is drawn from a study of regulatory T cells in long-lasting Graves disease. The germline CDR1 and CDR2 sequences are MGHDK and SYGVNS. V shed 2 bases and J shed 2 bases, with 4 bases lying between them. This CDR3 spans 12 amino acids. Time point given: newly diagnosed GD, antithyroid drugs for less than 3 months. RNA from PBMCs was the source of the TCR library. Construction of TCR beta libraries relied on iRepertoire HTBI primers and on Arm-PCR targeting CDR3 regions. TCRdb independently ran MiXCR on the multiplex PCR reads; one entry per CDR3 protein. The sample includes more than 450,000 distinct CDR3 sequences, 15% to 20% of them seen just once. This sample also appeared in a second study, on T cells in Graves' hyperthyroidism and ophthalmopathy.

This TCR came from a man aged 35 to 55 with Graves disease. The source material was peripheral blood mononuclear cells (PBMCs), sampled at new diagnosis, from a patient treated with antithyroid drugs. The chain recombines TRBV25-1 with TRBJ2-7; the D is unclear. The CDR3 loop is CASSERTYEQYF. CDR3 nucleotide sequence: TGTGCCAGCAGTGAACGGACCTACGAGCAGTACTTC.